This TCR beta chain was identified during a study of chemoradiotherapy in HPV16-positive cancers. The study's findings and limits: Candidate HPV-specific clones and E7-related TCR motifs grew in tumor during treatment.

Repertoires were sampled repeatedly during chemoradiotherapy. As concerns this clone: What it binds is unknown.

TCRdb's copy holds only in-frame clones and misses some; the assay was immunoSEQ multiplex PCR. The sample contains about 68,000 clones, approximately 91% of which appear only once. Source: blood, taken from a patient who underwent chemoradiotherapy. The TCR comes from a human donor with HPV-associated anogenital cancer.

CDR3 region: CASSRDSLWDTQYF. The CDR3 DNA sequence: TGTGCCAGCAGCCGGGACTCACTTTGGGATACGCAGTATTTT. The chain uses TRBV7-9 and TRBJ2-3; maybe TRBD2 (6 bases). V lost 5 bases to trimming and J lost 6 bases, with 15 bases between them. The germline V gene encodes CDR1 SEHNR and CDR2 FQNEAQ (reference sequence). The CDR3 length is 14 residues.